This T cell receptor beta chain was captured in a study of T cell repertoires in cytomegalovirus infection. Study-level information: It was the public TCR beta signatures that indicated both CMV infection and matching HLA type.

One entry per CDR3 protein results from TCRdb running MiXCR on the reads. The sample includes about 150,000 distinct CDR3 sequences, approximately 30% of them seen just once. As for this clonotype: Its cognate antigen is unknown.

Whole-study results and caveats: The cumulative frequency of public TCR beta families identified carriers of CMV plus the relevant HLA.

The source was CD8+ T cells from cultured PBMCs, collected from culture after CMV antigen stimulation. This clonotype was obtained from a human donor in good health (CMV status not recorded). Some clones in this sample may be carry-over from other donors' samples.

As DNA, the CDR3 is TGCGCCAGCAGCCTAATCGACAACACCGGGGAGCTGTTTTTT. It encodes CASSLIDNTGELFF. The gene calls are TRBV4-1 and TRBJ2-2; D call uncertain. The CDR3 totals 14 residues. The V gene lost 4 bases and the J gene lost 2 bases, with 8 bases spanning the gap. Per germline, CDR1 MGHRA and CDR2 YSYEKL.